The 17 T cell receptor beta chains below all came from one sample that was sequenced in a study of blood T cell repertoires in COVID-19. Sequencing used immunoSEQ multiplex PCR; TCRdb keeps in-frame clones, though not all of them. Here the sample spans about 36,000 clones, 70% to 90% being singletons. Sample: peripheral blood. These receptors were obtained from a human donor in a cohort sampled during active COVID-19.

This chain links TRBV5-8 with TRBJ2-7; the match to TRBD1 covers 8 bases. Germline CDR1 is SGHTS and CDR2 is YDEGEE. Unmatched junction bases numbered 7, after V lost 4 bases and J lost 4 bases. This CDR3 spans 14 amino acids. As DNA, the CDR3 is TGTGCCAGCAGCAAGGGGAACAGGGGGTACGAGCAGTACTTC. The encoded protein is CASSKGNRGYEQYF.

The rearrangement links TRBV6-5 to TRBJ2-1, with D tentatively TRBD2 (6 bases). The CDR3 has 15 amino acids. Germline V gene lookup returns CDR1 MNHEY and CDR2 SVGAGI. Trimming pared 6 bases from V and 8 bases from J, leaving 20 bases between. The CDR3 sequence is CASSVTLDGGDEQFF. Here the CDR3 DNA reads TGTGCCAGCAGCGTTACACTGGACGGGGGAGATGAGCAGTTCTTC.

The chain combines TRBV18 with TRBJ1-1; D remains ambiguous. From germline, CDR1 is KGHSH and CDR2 LQKENI. CDR3 length: 14 amino acids. V was trimmed by 2 bases and J by 1 base, leaving 8 bases between them. CDR3 DNA sequence: TGTGCCAGCTCACCAGAGGGAGGGAACACTGAAGCTTTCTTT. Translation gives CASSPEGGNTEAFF.

The V and J genes are TRBV21-1 and TRBJ2-1; TRBD2 was called by the table and not checked on the DNA. TRBV21-1 is labeled a pseudogene. The CDR3 runs to 15 residues. The CDR3 protein is CASSKPAKRGDEQFF. The CDR3 DNA follows: TGTGCCAGCAGTAAACCGGCCAAACGAGGCGATGAGCAGTTCTTC.

This chain joins TRBV28 and TRBJ2-7; D may be TRBD1 (5 bases). The CDR3 has 15 amino acids. Trimming removed 5 bases from V and 6 bases from J, with 20 bases in between. From germline, CDR1 is MDHEN and CDR2 SYDVKM. CDR3 coding DNA: TGTGCCAGCAGTGCAAGCCGACAGAGGACGGGCGAGCAGTACTTC. Its protein is CASSASRQRTGEQYF. The variable domain in full, completed from reference TRBV28 and TRBJ2-7, reads DVKVTQSSRYLVKRTGEKVFLECVQDMDHENMFWYRQDPGLGLRLIYFSYDVKMKEKGDIPEGYSVSREKKERFSLILESASTNQTSMYLCASSASRQRTGEQYFGPGTRLTVT.

The rearrangement links TRBV19 to TRBJ2-7, with a possible D match to TRBD2 (7 bases). Trimming pared 3 bases from V and 6 bases from J, leaving 12 bases between. The CDR3 is 13 amino acids. Germline V gene data show CDR1 as LNHDA and CDR2 as SQIVND (reference sequence). The CDR3 DNA reads TGTGCCAGTAGTATGGCTGCGGGGGCCGAGCAGTACTTC. Translating gives CASSMAAGAEQYF.

The rearrangement links TRBV5-5 to TRBJ1-6, with a tentative D call TRBD1 (6 bases). This CDR3 has 16 amino acids. The germline gives CDR1 SGHKS, CDR2 YYEKEE (reference sequence). Trimming removed 4 bases at V and 6 bases at J, with 17 bases between. CDR3 sequence (DNA): TGTGCCAGCAGCCCAAACCCCCCAGGGGTTAATTCACCCCTCCACTTT. Its translation: CASSPNPPGVNSPLHF.

V usage is TRBV5-1 and J usage is TRBJ2-7; TRBD1 agrees at 11 bases. Trimming cost V 4 bases and J 11 bases; bases outside gene matches: 11. The V gene's germline CDR1 is SGHRS and CDR2 YFSETQ. This CDR3 is built from 14 residues. This CDR3 reads CASSPGTGGVQEYF. CDR3 bases: TGCGCCAGCAGCCCCGGGACAGGGGGTGTCCAGGAGTACTTC.

This clone was counted only a few times. The rearrangement links TRBV5-1 to TRBJ2-7; tentative D call: TRBD2 (6 bases). CDR1 and CDR2 from the germline V gene are SGHRS and YFSETQ. CDR3 size: 14 residues. Trimming pared 4 bases from V and 2 bases from J, leaving 13 bases between. For the CDR3, the DNA is TGCGCCAGCAGCGAGGGTGGGGGGACCTACGAGCAGTACTTC. This sequence encodes CASSEGGGTYEQYF.

The genes are TRBV5-1 and TRBJ1-6, with D perhaps TRBD1 (5 bases). CDR1 SGHRS and CDR2 YFSETQ come from the germline V gene. With 0 bases removed from V and 6 bases from J, the gap between germline ends came to 10 bases. This CDR3 spans 15 amino acids. In DNA, the CDR3 is TGCGCCAGCAGCTTGGTCGCAGGGTTTAATTCACCCCTCCACTTT. As protein: CASSLVAGFNSPLHF. The whole variable domain, filled in from reference TRBV5-1 and TRBJ1-6, reads KAGVTQTPRYLIKTRGQQVTLSCSPISGHRSVSWYQQTPGQGLQFLFEYFSETQRNKGNFPGRFSGRQFSNSRSEMNVSTLELGDSALYLCASSLVAGFNSPLHFGNGTRLTVT.

The CDR3 DNA is TGTGCCAGCAGCTTCGGGGGGCGGCCCTACGAGCAGTACTTC. Protein sequence: CASSFGGRPYEQYF. The chain is built from TRBV5-4 and TRBJ2-7; D is perhaps TRBD2 (7 bases). The germline CDR1 and CDR2 sequences are SGHNT and YYREEE (reference sequence). V was cut by 2 bases and J by 2 bases, with 11 bases left in between. This CDR3 has 14 residues. The whole variable domain, remainder taken from reference TRBV5-4 and TRBJ2-7, is ETGVTQSPTHLIKTRGQQVTLRCSSQSGHNTVSWYQQALGQGPQFIFQYYREEENGRGNFPPRFSGLQFPNYSSELNVNALELDDSALYLCASSFGGRPYEQYFGPGTRLTVT.

The V call is TRBV27, the J call TRBJ2-2; tentatively, D is TRBD2 (5 bases). The germline CDR1 and CDR2 sequences are MNHEY and SMNVEV (reference sequence). Deletions cut 8 bases from V and 5 bases from J, with 12 bases between. This CDR3 spans 13 amino acids. The CDR3 here is CASRLLGTGELFF. The CDR3 nucleotides read TGTGCCAGCCGACTACTAGGGACCGGGGAGCTGTTTTTT.

The V and J genes are TRBV5-5 and TRBJ2-2, with 7 bases lining up with TRBD1. Germline trimming cut 4 bases from V and 6 bases from J; bases unmatched to any gene: 6. This CDR3 has 14 residues. The germline V gene encodes CDR1 SGHKS and CDR2 YYEKEE (reference sequence). Here the CDR3 DNA reads TGTGCCAGCAGCGTGCAGGGGGTCTCCGGGGAGCTGTTTTTT. Translated: CASSVQGVSGELFF.

J is TRBJ1-2 and V is TRBV11-2; D is perhaps TRBD1 (5 bases). The CDR3 is 14 residues long. Trimming took off 4 bases at V and 8 bases at J, with 17 bases between the two ends. CDR1 and CDR2 from the germline V gene are SGHAT and FQNNGV. CDR3 sequence reads: CASSSFRGSWGYTF. The CDR3, as DNA: TGTGCCAGCAGCTCATTTAGGGGTTCTTGGGGCTACACCTTC.

The CDR3: CASSPRDPTDEQYF. The CDR3 region has the DNA TGTGCCAGCAGTCCACGGGATCCTACCGACGAGCAGTACTTC. The V call is TRBV27, the J call TRBJ2-7; D is possibly TRBD2 (5 bases). The CDR3 spans 14 residues. Germline V lookup: CDR1 MNHEY, CDR2 SMNVEV (reference sequence). The V end lost 5 bases, the J end lost 5 bases, and 16 bases lay between the germline ends.

The V gene is TRBV5-5, the J gene TRBJ1-1, with 9 bases aligning to TRBD1. Germline values: CDR1 SGHKS, CDR2 YYEKEE (reference sequence). The CDR3 contains 15 residues. V lost 4 bases, J lost 5 bases, and 9 bases stayed unmatched. The CDR3 reads CASSPLNRGRTEAFF. The CDR3 coding sequence is TGTGCCAGCAGCCCACTAAACAGGGGGCGAACTGAAGCTTTCTTT.

The J gene is TRBJ2-7, the V gene TRBV19; no reliable D call. CDR1 is LNHDA, CDR2 SQIVND, per germline (reference sequence). This CDR3 has 14 amino acids. Trimming left V 3 bases short and J 6 bases short, with 15 bases between. In DNA, the CDR3 is TGTGCCAGTAGTATTGATCGGCGCGGCAGCGAGCAGTACTTC. This gives the protein CASSIDRRGSEQYF.